These 22 T cell receptor beta chains were all obtained from the same sample, sequenced in a study of OX40 agonist ivuxolimab in advanced cancers. Sequenced by immunoSEQ multiplex PCR; TCRdb stores in-frame clones only, minus some. The sample lists 57,000 or so clones; 93% were seen once. Sequencing used CD4+ or CD8+ T cells sorted from blood, obtained in a trial of the OX40 agonist ivuxolimab. The receptors derive from an adult with an advanced solid tumor such as melanoma, head and neck, liver or kidney cancer.

The genes are TRBV4-3 and TRBJ1-5; D may be TRBD1 (5 bases). The V gene's germline CDR1 is LGHNA and CDR2 YSLEER. CDR3 length equals 16 residues. The V end was cut by 2 bases, the J end by 3 bases, with 14 bases between. Here the CDR3 DNA reads TGCGCCAGCAGCCAAACGACAGCTAGCCCCAATCAGCCCCAGCATTTT. Translated, it gives CASSQTTASPNQPQHF.

This chain joins TRBV11-2 and TRBJ2-2; D not certain. The ends were cut back, 7 bases at V and 6 bases at J, with 18 bases in the middle. Germline values: CDR1 SGHAT, CDR2 FQNNGV. The CDR3 consists of 15 residues. The CDR3 sequence is CASTSLRLPPGELFF. The CDR3 DNA follows: TGTGCCAGCACCTCGTTACGACTTCCCCCCGGGGAGCTGTTTTTT.

V gene TRBV28 combines with J gene TRBJ1-1; TRBD1 is a possible D gene (6 bases). The CDR3 extends over 15 amino acids. Germline assignment: CDR1 MDHEN and CDR2 SYDVKM. The germline V and J ends were trimmed by 6 bases and 0 bases, with 14 bases remaining between them. The CDR3 reads CASRTQRGLNTEAFF. CDR3 nucleotides: TGTGCCAGCAGGACTCAGAGGGGGTTGAACACTGAAGCTTTCTTT. Supplemented by reference TRBV28 and TRBJ1-1, the full variable domain reads DVKVTQSSRYLVKRTGEKVFLECVQDMDHENMFWYRQDPGLGLRLIYFSYDVKMKEKGDIPEGYSVSREKKERFSLILESASTNQTSMYLCASRTQRGLNTEAFFGQGTRLTVV.

V and J are TRBV9 and TRBJ2-1; D gene unclear. The CDR3 loop spans 14 amino acids. The V end was cut by 4 bases, the J end by 3 bases, with 11 bases between. Germline CDR1 and CDR2: SGDLS and YYNGEE. This chain's CDR3 is CASSPTGRYNEQFF. Here the CDR3 DNA reads TGTGCCAGCAGCCCTACCGGGCGCTACAATGAGCAGTTCTTC.

The chain combines TRBV13 with TRBJ2-7; D uncertain. Germline CDR1 reads PRHDT; CDR2 reads FYEKMQ (reference sequence). Trimming took off 2 bases at V and 7 bases at J, with 6 bases between the two ends. This CDR3 has 11 residues. The CDR3 region is CASSLRQEQYF. CDR3 in DNA: TGTGCCAGCAGCTTAAGGCAGGAGCAGTACTTC.

The chain is built from TRBV19 and TRBJ2-1; a possible D gene is TRBD2 (6 bases). Deletions cut 3 bases from V and 0 bases from J, with 9 bases between. The CDR3 totals 15 residues. CDR1 is LNHDA and CDR2 is SQIVND in the germline V gene (reference sequence). CDR3 amino acids: CASSIRGGSYNEQFF. Written as DNA, the CDR3 is TGTGCCAGTAGTATTCGGGGAGGCTCCTACAATGAGCAGTTCTTC.

The V gene is TRBV10-3, the J gene TRBJ1-4, with D possibly matching TRBD1 (5 bases). The CDR3 length is 15 residues. V gave up 8 bases and J gave up 3 bases, with 16 bases separating them. Germline V lookup: CDR1 ENHRY, CDR2 SYGVKD. This CDR3 is CAIGAGKGSNEKLFF. The CDR3 DNA reads as TGTGCCATCGGCGCAGGGAAGGGGTCTAATGAAAAACTGTTTTTT.

The chain carries TRBV11-2 and TRBJ1-3, with D unresolved. The CDR3 loop spans 15 amino acids. V was pared by 3 bases and J by 0 bases, with 9 bases between. Germline assignment: CDR1 SGHAT and CDR2 FQNNGV. CDR3 nucleotides: TGTGCCAGCAGCTTTGGCCCGAGCTCTGGAAACACCATATATTTT. This codes for CASSFGPSSGNTIYF.

This clone was counted a single time. The chain joins TRBV11-2 to TRBJ1-1; no clear D gene. The CDR3 has 13 residues. The V end lost 1 base, the J end lost 4 bases, and 7 bases lay between the germline ends. Looked up from germline, CDR1 is SGHAT and CDR2 is FQNNGV. The CDR3 coding sequence is TGTGCCAGCAGCTTAGTGTCAGGCACTGAAGCTTTCTTT. Translated, it gives CASSLVSGTEAFF.

The rearrangement joins TRBV7-9 to TRBJ2-5; no clear D gene. Per germline, CDR1 SEHNR and CDR2 FQNEAQ (reference sequence). The CDR3 is 14 residues long. The V gene lost 5 bases and the J gene lost 0 bases, with 10 bases spanning the gap. CDR3 in amino acids: CASSAKENQETQYF. The CDR3 region has the DNA TGTGCCAGCAGCGCTAAAGAAAACCAAGAGACCCAGTACTTC.

The chain has TRBV5-8 and TRBJ1-5; 8 bases align to TRBD1. The CDR3 runs 17 residues. V lost 4 bases, J lost 7 bases, and 16 bases stayed unmatched. CDR1 and CDR2 from the germline V gene are SGHTS and YDEGEE. DNA of the CDR3: TGTGCCAGCAGCCCCAGAACCGCGGACAGGGCGGGACAGCCCCAGCATTTT. Translation: CASSPRTADRAGQPQHF.

Only one count was recorded for this clone. The chain employs TRBV11-2 and TRBJ2-7; 9 bases match TRBD1. The CDR3 is 15 amino acids. V lost 1 base and J lost 4; bases outside the gene matches: 5. In germline, CDR1 is SGHAT, CDR2 FQNNGV. CDR3 amino acids: CASSLGGTGNYEQYF. The CDR3 nucleotides are TGTGCCAGCAGCTTAGGGGGGACAGGGAATTACGAGCAGTACTTC. The full variable domain, rest sourced from reference TRBV11-2 and TRBJ2-7, is EAGVAQSPRYKIIEKRQSVAFWCNPISGHATLYWYQQILGQGPKLLIQFQNNGVVDDSQLPKDRFSAERLKGVDSTLKIQPAKLEDSAVYLCASSLGGTGNYEQYFGPGTRLTVT.

V is TRBV9 and J is TRBJ1-3, with D perhaps matching TRBD1 (5 bases). Germline values: CDR1 SGDLS, CDR2 YYNGEE. The CDR3 runs to 13 residues. V shed 5 bases and J shed 6 bases, with 12 bases lying between them. The CDR3 region is CASSDQGKNTIYF. The CDR3 DNA reads TGTGCCAGCAGTGACCAGGGTAAAAACACCATATATTTT.

This clone appeared once. This chain links TRBV4-3 with TRBJ2-7; D is perhaps TRBD1 (6 bases). V was clipped by 2 bases and J by 0 bases, with 11 bases between them. This CDR3 is built from 15 residues. CDR1 and CDR2 from the germline V gene are LGHNA and YSLEER. The CDR3 loop reads CASSQHRDPSYEQYF. Written as DNA, the CDR3 is TGCGCCAGCAGCCAACACAGGGACCCCTCCTACGAGCAGTACTTC.

V is TRBV7-8 and J is TRBJ1-5; D gene ambiguous. Germline assignment: CDR1 SGHVS and CDR2 FQNEAQ. The CDR3 totals 16 residues. Trimming removed 5 bases at V and 0 bases at J, with 14 bases between. CDR3 in amino acids: CASSPRRLYSNQPQHF. The DNA of the CDR3 is TGTGCCAGCAGCCCCCGCAGGCTCTATAGCAATCAGCCCCAGCATTTT.

The chain carries TRBV10-1 and TRBJ2-5; D gene unclear. In germline, CDR1 is WNHNN, CDR2 SYGVQD (reference sequence). The CDR3 consists of 17 residues. Trimming pared 2 bases from V and 2 bases from J, leaving 18 bases between. The CDR3 DNA reads as TGCGCCAGCAGTGAGGGGCTCCGGGCCCCATCGCAAGAGACCCAGTACTTC. Translating it yields CASSEGLRAPSQETQYF.

The genes are TRBV19 and TRBJ2-5; 10 nucleotides match TRBD1. Germline V gene data show CDR1 as LNHDA and CDR2 as SQIVND (reference sequence). The CDR3 contains 14 residues. Germline trimming cut 7 bases from V and 2 bases from J; bases unmatched to any gene: 4. CDR3 nucleotide sequence: TGTGCCAGTACGACAGGGGGCAGACAAGAGACCCAGTACTTC. Protein: CASTTGGRQETQYF.

The rearrangement links TRBV14 to TRBJ2-2; perhaps TRBD1 as D (5 bases). CDR1 and CDR2 (germline): SGHDN, FVKESK. CDR3 length: 16 amino acids. V was clipped by 1 base and J by 9 bases, with 18 bases between them. The CDR3 coding sequence is TGTGCCAGCAGCCAAGGCAGGGCGTTGAATATCAGGGAGCTGTTTTTT. This gives the protein CASSQGRALNIRELFF. The variable domain in full, with the rest retrieved from reference TRBV14 and TRBJ2-2, is EAGVTQFPSHSVIEKGQTVTLRCDPISGHDNLYWYRRVMGKEIKFLLHFVKESKQDESGMPNNRFLAERTGGTYSTLKVQPAELEDSGVYFCASSQGRALNIRELFFGEGSRLTVL.

The chain links TRBV28 to TRBJ2-7, with unresolved D. Germline values: CDR1 MDHEN, CDR2 SYDVKM. The CDR3 has 13 amino acids. With 3 bases removed from V and 0 bases from J, the gap between germline ends came to 6 bases. The CDR3 sequence is CASSFGPSYEQYF. The CDR3 region has the DNA TGTGCCAGCAGTTTCGGGCCCTCCTACGAGCAGTACTTC.

This clone was recorded once. V usage is TRBV7-9 and J usage is TRBJ2-1; TRBD2 aligns across 10 bases. From germline, CDR1 is SEHNR and CDR2 FQNEAQ (reference sequence). Trimming took 5 bases from V and 0 from J; bases not matched to a gene: 1. This CDR3 spans 15 amino acids. The CDR3 sequence: CASSPSGSSYNEQFF. DNA of the CDR3: TGTGCCAGCAGCCCTAGCGGGAGCTCCTACAATGAGCAGTTCTTC.

The chain combines TRBV9 with TRBJ1-3; D gene uncertain. V lost 4 bases, J lost 0 bases, and 5 bases lay in between. The CDR3 length is 13 residues. CDR1 is SGDLS, CDR2 YYNGEE, per germline. The CDR3 loop reads CASSPNSGNTIYF. The CDR3 DNA reads as TGTGCCAGCAGCCCTAACTCTGGAAACACCATATATTTT.

This clone appeared once. This chain joins TRBV27 and TRBJ2-3; TRBD2 agrees at 10 bases. Germline lookup yields CDR1 MNHEY and CDR2 SMNVEV (reference sequence). The ends lost 5 bases at V and 3 bases at J; junction bases unmatched: 8. The CDR3 is 16 residues long. CDR3: CASSTKKAGGTDTQYF. DNA for the CDR3: TGTGCCAGCAGTACGAAAAAAGCGGGAGGGACAGATACGCAGTATTTT.